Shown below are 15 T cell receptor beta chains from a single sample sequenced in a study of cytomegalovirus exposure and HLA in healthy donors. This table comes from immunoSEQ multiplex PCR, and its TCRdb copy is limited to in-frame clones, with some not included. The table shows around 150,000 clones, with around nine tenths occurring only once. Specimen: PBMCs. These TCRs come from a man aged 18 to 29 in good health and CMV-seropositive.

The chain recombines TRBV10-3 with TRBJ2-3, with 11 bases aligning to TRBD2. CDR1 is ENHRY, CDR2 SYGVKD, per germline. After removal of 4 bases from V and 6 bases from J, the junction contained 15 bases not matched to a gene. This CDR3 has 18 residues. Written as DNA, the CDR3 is TGTGCCATCAGTGTTGGTAGCGGGAGGGCCAGGCGGGTTGATACGCAGTATTTT. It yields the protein CAISVGSGRARRVDTQYF.

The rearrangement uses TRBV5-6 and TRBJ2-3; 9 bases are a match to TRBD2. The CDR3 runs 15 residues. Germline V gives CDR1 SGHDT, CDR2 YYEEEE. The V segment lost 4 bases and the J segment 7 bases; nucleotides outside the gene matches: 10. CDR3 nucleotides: TGTGCCAGCAGCCAGATGACTAGCGGAGCCAATACGCAGTATTTT. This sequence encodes CASSQMTSGANTQYF.

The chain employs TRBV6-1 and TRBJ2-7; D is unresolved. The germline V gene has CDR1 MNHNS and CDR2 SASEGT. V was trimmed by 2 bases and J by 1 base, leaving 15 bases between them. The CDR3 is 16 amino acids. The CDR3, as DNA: TGTGCCAGCAGTGAAATGAGTAGCCGAAATTCCTACGAGCAGTACTTC. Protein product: CASSEMSSRNSYEQYF.

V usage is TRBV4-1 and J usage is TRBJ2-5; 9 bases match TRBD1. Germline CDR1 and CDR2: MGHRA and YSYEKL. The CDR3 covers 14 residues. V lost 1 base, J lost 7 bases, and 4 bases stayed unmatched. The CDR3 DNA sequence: TGCGCCAGCAGCCAAGTTGGGACAGGGTGGACCCAGTACTTC. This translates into CASSQVGTGWTQYF.

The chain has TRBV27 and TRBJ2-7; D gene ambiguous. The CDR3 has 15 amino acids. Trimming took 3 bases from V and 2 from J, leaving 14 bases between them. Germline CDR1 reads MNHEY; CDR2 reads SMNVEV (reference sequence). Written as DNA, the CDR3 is TGTGCCAGCAGTTTGCGGCTTGGCGGTCCCTACGAGCAGTACTTC. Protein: CASSLRLGGPYEQYF.

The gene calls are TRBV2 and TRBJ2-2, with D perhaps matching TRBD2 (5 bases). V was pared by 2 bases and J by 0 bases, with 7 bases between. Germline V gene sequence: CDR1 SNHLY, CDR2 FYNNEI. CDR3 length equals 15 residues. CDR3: CASSETRANTGELFF. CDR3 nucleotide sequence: TGTGCCAGCAGTGAAACGCGGGCGAACACCGGGGAGCTGTTTTTT.

CDR3 nucleotides: TGTGCCAGCTCACCACGGAGGGGAGGGGACACCGGGGAGCTGTTTTTT. Its translation is CASSPRRGGDTGELFF. The chain links TRBV18 to TRBJ2-2; 7 nucleotides line up with TRBD2. This CDR3 contains 16 residues. Per the germline V gene, CDR1 is KGHSH and CDR2 is LQKENI. J was trimmed by 3 bases and V by 1 base; bases with no gene match: 5. Full variable domain (outside the CDR3, taken from reference TRBV18 and TRBJ2-2): NAGVMQNPRHLVRRRGQEARLRCSPMKGHSHVYWYRQLPEEGLKFMVYLQKENIIDESGMPKERFSAEFPKEGPSILRIQQVVRGDSAAYFCASSPRRGGDTGELFFGEGSRLTVL.

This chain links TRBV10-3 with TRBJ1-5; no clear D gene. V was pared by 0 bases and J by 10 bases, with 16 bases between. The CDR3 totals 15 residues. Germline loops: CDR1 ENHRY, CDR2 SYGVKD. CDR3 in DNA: TGTGCCATCAGTGAGTCGAGCGGCGGGTTATTACCCCAGCATTTT. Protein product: CAISESSGGLLPQHF.

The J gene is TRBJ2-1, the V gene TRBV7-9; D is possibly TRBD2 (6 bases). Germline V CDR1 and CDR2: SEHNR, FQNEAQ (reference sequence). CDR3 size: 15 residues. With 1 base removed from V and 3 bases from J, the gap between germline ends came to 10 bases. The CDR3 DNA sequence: TGTGCCAGCAGCTTAGAGGGAGGAGGCTACAATGAGCAGTTCTTC. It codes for CASSLEGGGYNEQFF.

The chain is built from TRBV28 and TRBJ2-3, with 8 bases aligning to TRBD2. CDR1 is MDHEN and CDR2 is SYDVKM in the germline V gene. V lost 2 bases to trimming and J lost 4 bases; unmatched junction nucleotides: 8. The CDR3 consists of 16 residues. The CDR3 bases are TGTGCCAGCAGTTTAGCTCCGTGGACTAGCTCAGATACGCAGTATTTT. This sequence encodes CASSLAPWTSSDTQYF.

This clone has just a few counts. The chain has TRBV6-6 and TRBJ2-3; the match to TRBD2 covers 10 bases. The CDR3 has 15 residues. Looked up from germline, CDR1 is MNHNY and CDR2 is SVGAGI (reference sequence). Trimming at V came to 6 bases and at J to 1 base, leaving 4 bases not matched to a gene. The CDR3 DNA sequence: TGTGCCAGCAGCCTACTAGCGGGGCGCACAGATACGCAGTATTTT. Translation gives CASSLLAGRTDTQYF.

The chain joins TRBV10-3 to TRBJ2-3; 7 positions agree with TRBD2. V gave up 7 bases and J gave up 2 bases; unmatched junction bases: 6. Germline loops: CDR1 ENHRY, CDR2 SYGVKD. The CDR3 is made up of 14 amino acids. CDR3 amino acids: CAIKSGTTTDTQYF. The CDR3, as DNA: TGTGCCATCAAGAGCGGGACGACCACAGATACGCAGTATTTT.

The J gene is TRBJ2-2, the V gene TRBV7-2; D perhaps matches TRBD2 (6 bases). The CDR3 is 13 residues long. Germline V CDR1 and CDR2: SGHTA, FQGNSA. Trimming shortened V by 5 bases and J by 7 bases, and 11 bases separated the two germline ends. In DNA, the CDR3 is TGTGCCAGCAGCATGACTAGTTTCGGGGAGCTGTTTTTT. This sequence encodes CASSMTSFGELFF.

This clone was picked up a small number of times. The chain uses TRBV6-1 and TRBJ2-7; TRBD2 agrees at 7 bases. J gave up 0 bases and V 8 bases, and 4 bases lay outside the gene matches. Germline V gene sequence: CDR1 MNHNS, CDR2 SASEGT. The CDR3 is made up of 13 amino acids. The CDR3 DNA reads TGTGCCAGCGGGAGGGACGGCTCCTACGAGCAGTACTTC. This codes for CASGRDGSYEQYF.

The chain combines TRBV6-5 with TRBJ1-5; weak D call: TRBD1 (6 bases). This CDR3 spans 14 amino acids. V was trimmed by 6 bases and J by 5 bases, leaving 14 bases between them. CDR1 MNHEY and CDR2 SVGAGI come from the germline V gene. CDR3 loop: CASSERQGYQPQHF. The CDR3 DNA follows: TGTGCCAGCAGCGAGCGGCAGGGGTATCAGCCCCAGCATTTT.